This T cell receptor (beta chain) was identified in a study of radiation and T cells in renal cell carcinoma. In the study overall: Nephrectomy followed 15 Gy stereotactic body radiation by 4 weeks.

This clone was detected only a few times. The target antigen is unknown. From germline, CDR1 is LNHNV and CDR2 YYDKDF (reference sequence). Trimming took 0 bases from V and 6 from J, leaving 9 bases between them. The length of the CDR3 is 13 residues. Overall study findings and caveats: From baseline, blood top tumor clonotypes peaked at 2 weeks post-radiation.

The time point denotes: baseline pretreatment blood. As to treatment: 15 Gy SBRT to primary tumor, nephrectomy 4 weeks later. Blood was sampled at baseline, 2 weeks and 4 weeks after SBRT. Produced via immunoSEQ multiplex PCR; TCRdb's table is partial and in-frame only. The data contain 110,000 to 150,000 clones, over 65% of them singletons. The genes are TRBV15 and TRBJ2-7, with D tentatively TRBD1 (6 bases). Sample: blood, taken from a patient whose treatment included radiotherapy and nephrectomy. The clonotype originates from a woman aged 45-65 years with renal cell carcinoma. The DNA of the CDR3 is TGTGCCACCAGCAGAGACAGGGGCCGCGAGCAGTACTTC. Protein product: CATSRDRGREQYF. The complete variable domain, with remaining parts taken from reference TRBV15 and TRBJ2-7, reads DAMVIQNPRYQVTQFGKPVTLSCSQTLNHNVMYWYQQKSSQAPKLLFHYYDKDFNNEADTPDNFQSRRPNTSFCFLDIRSPGLGDTAMYLCATSRDRGREQYFGPGTRLTVT.